The rows below give T cell receptor beta chains drawn from one sample of a study of long-term antiretroviral therapy in people with HIV. Generated by immunoSEQ multiplex PCR, the TCRdb table keeps only in-frame clones and is missing some. The sample yields roughly 16,000 clones, around 80% seen once. Sequences were derived from unsorted PBMCs, sampled 0.1 years before starting antiretroviral therapy. The receptor source for this set is a man aged 18-30 years with HIV. The CDR3 runs from the conserved cysteine through the conserved F or W. Each record gives: V gene, CDR3 length, J gene, D gene, clone size, CDR3 DNA, CDR3 protein. D genes are given only for firm matches. Expanded clones are given a class, and other clones once, few, many or no size at all.

v_call: TRBV6-1; cdr3_length: 14; j_call: TRBJ1-2; d_call: NA; clone_size: NA; cdr3_nt: TGTGCCAGCAGTGATTCCTTTCCCGTATATGGCTACACCTTC; cdr3_aa: CASSDSFPVYGYTF
v_call: TRBV6-1; cdr3_length: 16; j_call: TRBJ1-5; d_call: TRBD1; clone_size: once; cdr3_nt: TGTGCCAGCAGTGAGGGACAGGGGGTACGGAATCAGCCCCAGCATTTT; cdr3_aa: CASSEGQGVRNQPQHF
v_call: TRBV4-3; cdr3_length: 14; j_call: TRBJ1-2; d_call: TRBD1; clone_size: NA; cdr3_nt: TGCGCCAGCAGTTTTACAGGGGAATTAGGAGGCTACACCTTC; cdr3_aa: CASSFTGELGGYTF
v_call: TRBV2; cdr3_length: 15; j_call: TRBJ1-6; d_call: NA; clone_size: NA; cdr3_nt: TGTGCCAGCAGCCCAGAGGGGGGGAGAAATTCACCCCTCCACTTT; cdr3_aa: CASSPEGGRNSPLHF
v_call: TRBV5-1; cdr3_length: 16; j_call: TRBJ2-2; d_call: TRBD1; clone_size: NA; cdr3_nt: TGCGCCAGCGTGCCATCGAAACAGGGGGGTGCCGGGGAGCTGTTTTTT; cdr3_aa: CASVPSKQGGAGELFF
v_call: TRBV4-3; cdr3_length: 15; j_call: TRBJ2-2; d_call: NA; clone_size: NA; cdr3_nt: TGCGCCAGCAGCCAAGAACGGGTCGGTACCGGGGAGCTGTTTTTT; cdr3_aa: CASSQERVGTGELFF
v_call: TRBV5-1; cdr3_length: 14; j_call: TRBJ2-1; d_call: TRBD2; clone_size: NA; cdr3_nt: TGCGCCAGCAGCTTGGCTGGCGGGGGGACTGAGCAGTTCTTC; cdr3_aa: CASSLAGGGTEQFF
v_call: TRBV28; cdr3_length: 14; j_call: TRBJ2-2; d_call: TRBD2; clone_size: NA; cdr3_nt: TGTGCCAGTAGCGGGAGGTCGAACACCGGGGAGCTGTTTTTT; cdr3_aa: CASSGRSNTGELFF
v_call: TRBV15; cdr3_length: 15; j_call: TRBJ1-5; d_call: TRBD1; clone_size: NA; cdr3_nt: TGTGCCACCAGCAACAGACAGGGGGTGAGCCAGCCCCAGCATTTT; cdr3_aa: CATSNRQGVSQPQHF
v_call: TRBV4-3; cdr3_length: 16; j_call: TRBJ2-7; d_call: NA; clone_size: NA; cdr3_nt: TGCGCCAGCAGCCAAGTTTGGGAGGAAGGGACCTACGAGCAGTACTTC; cdr3_aa: CASSQVWEEGTYEQYF
v_call: TRBV10-3; cdr3_length: 13; j_call: TRBJ1-1; d_call: NA; clone_size: NA; cdr3_nt: TGTGCCATCATTAAAACAGGGACCACTGAAGCTTTCTTT; cdr3_aa: CAIIKTGTTEAFF
v_call: TRBV28; cdr3_length: 13; j_call: TRBJ1-2; d_call: TRBD1; clone_size: once; cdr3_nt: TGTGCCAGCAGTTTCTCAGGGGGCGTCGGCTACACCTTC; cdr3_aa: CASSFSGGVGYTF
v_call: TRBV7-9; cdr3_length: 14; j_call: TRBJ2-7; d_call: NA; clone_size: once; cdr3_nt: TGTGCCAGCAGCTTTAAGGACAGCCCTTACGAGCAGTACTTC; cdr3_aa: CASSFKDSPYEQYF
v_call: TRBV28; cdr3_length: 16; j_call: TRBJ2-3; d_call: TRBD2; clone_size: NA; cdr3_nt: TGTGCCAGCAGTTTAAATAGCGGGGGGCAACCAGATACGCAGTATTTT; cdr3_aa: CASSLNSGGQPDTQYF
v_call: TRBV30; cdr3_length: 16; j_call: TRBJ2-3; d_call: TRBD2; clone_size: NA; cdr3_nt: TGTGCCTGGACCCGAGTGGGCGGGGGGATCACAGATACGCAGTATTTT; cdr3_aa: CAWTRVGGGITDTQYF
v_call: TRBV28; cdr3_length: 14; j_call: TRBJ2-7; d_call: TRBD1; clone_size: few; cdr3_nt: TGTGCGATCACAGGACGACAGGGGGCCCACGAGCAGTACTTC; cdr3_aa: CAITGRQGAHEQYF
v_call: TRBV29-1; cdr3_length: 14; j_call: TRBJ1-2; d_call: NA; clone_size: NA; cdr3_nt: TGCAGCGCCGGGAGTCCCGGCGAACGCTATGGCTACACCTTC; cdr3_aa: CSAGSPGERYGYTF
v_call: TRBV11-2; cdr3_length: 16; j_call: TRBJ2-3; d_call: TRBD1; clone_size: NA; cdr3_nt: TGTGCCAGCAGCTTAAGGTGGGACAGGGCGACAGATACGCAGTATTTT; cdr3_aa: CASSLRWDRATDTQYF
v_call: TRBV5-1; cdr3_length: 14; j_call: TRBJ2-7; d_call: NA; clone_size: NA; cdr3_nt: TGCGCCAGCAGCACAGGGAGTTCCTCCTACGAGCAGTACTTC; cdr3_aa: CASSTGSSSYEQYF
v_call: TRBV19; cdr3_length: 11; j_call: TRBJ2-1; d_call: NA; clone_size: NA; cdr3_nt: TGTGCCAGTAGTATTCTGAATGAGCAGTTCTTC; cdr3_aa: CASSILNEQFF
v_call: TRBV7-9; cdr3_length: 13; j_call: TRBJ2-7; d_call: NA; clone_size: medium-sized; cdr3_nt: TGTGCCAGCAGCTCCGGGTCCCCCTACGAGCAGTACTTC; cdr3_aa: CASSSGSPYEQYF
v_call: TRBV9; cdr3_length: 15; j_call: TRBJ2-7; d_call: TRBD2; clone_size: NA; cdr3_nt: TGTGCCAGCAGCGCTACGACTAGCGGGAACCACGAGCAGTACTTC; cdr3_aa: CASSATTSGNHEQYF
v_call: TRBV28; cdr3_length: 14; j_call: TRBJ2-7; d_call: NA; clone_size: NA; cdr3_nt: TGTGCCAGCAGTCAAGACCCTGGGCCCTACGAGCAGTACTTC; cdr3_aa: CASSQDPGPYEQYF
v_call: TRBV5-6; cdr3_length: 16; j_call: TRBJ1-5; d_call: TRBD1; clone_size: NA; cdr3_nt: TGTGCCAGCAGCTTGGCCGGGACAGGGGGTAATCAGCCCCAGCATTTT; cdr3_aa: CASSLAGTGGNQPQHF
v_call: TRBV19; cdr3_length: 14; j_call: TRBJ2-7; d_call: TRBD1; clone_size: NA; cdr3_nt: TGTGCCAGTAGTGGGACAGGGGCAAGCTACGAGCAGTACTTC; cdr3_aa: CASSGTGASYEQYF
v_call: TRBV7-9; cdr3_length: 15; j_call: TRBJ2-5; d_call: NA; clone_size: medium-sized; cdr3_nt: TGTGCCAGCAGCCCCCCGCTAGCCAGCCAAGAGACCCAGTACTTC; cdr3_aa: CASSPPLASQETQYF
v_call: TRBV5-4; cdr3_length: 13; j_call: TRBJ2-5; d_call: NA; clone_size: NA; cdr3_nt: TGTGCCAGCAGCTTACAGGGAGGGGAGACCCAGTACTTC; cdr3_aa: CASSLQGGETQYF
v_call: TRBV28; cdr3_length: 12; j_call: TRBJ2-7; d_call: TRBD2; clone_size: NA; cdr3_nt: TGTGCCAGCCTAGCGGTCCCCTACGAGCAGTACTTC; cdr3_aa: CASLAVPYEQYF
v_call: TRBV9; cdr3_length: 15; j_call: TRBJ1-2; d_call: NA; clone_size: NA; cdr3_nt: TGTGCCAGCAGCGTAGAGGACGGGGCTAACTATGGCTACACCTTC; cdr3_aa: CASSVEDGANYGYTF
v_call: TRBV28; cdr3_length: 17; j_call: TRBJ1-4; d_call: NA; clone_size: few; cdr3_nt: TGTGCCAGCACCGTCGGGTGGTTGAGGGCAACTAATGAAAAACTGTTTTTT; cdr3_aa: CASTVGWLRATNEKLFF
v_call: TRBV10-3; cdr3_length: 13; j_call: TRBJ2-7; d_call: NA; clone_size: NA; cdr3_nt: TGTGCCATCAGTGAAACTACGAACTACGAGCAGTACTTC; cdr3_aa: CAISETTNYEQYF
v_call: TRBV7-2; cdr3_length: 15; j_call: TRBJ1-1; d_call: TRBD1; clone_size: NA; cdr3_nt: TGTGCCAGCAGCTCCGAATTCGGACAGGGAACTGAAGCTTTCTTT; cdr3_aa: CASSSEFGQGTEAFF
v_call: TRBV27; cdr3_length: 14; j_call: TRBJ1-2; d_call: TRBD1; clone_size: few; cdr3_nt: TGTGCCAGCAGTTCGACAGGGGGCCGCTATGGCTACACCTTC; cdr3_aa: CASSSTGGRYGYTF
v_call: TRBV27; cdr3_length: 15; j_call: TRBJ2-7; d_call: NA; clone_size: NA; cdr3_nt: TGTGCCAGCAGTTTATCGGGGGACACAACATACGAGCAGTACTTC; cdr3_aa: CASSLSGDTTYEQYF
v_call: TRBV11-3; cdr3_length: 13; j_call: TRBJ2-5; d_call: NA; clone_size: NA; cdr3_nt: TGTGCCAGCAGCTTAGATGGCCGGCGAACCCAGTACTTC; cdr3_aa: CASSLDGRRTQYF
v_call: TRBV9; cdr3_length: 15; j_call: TRBJ1-1; d_call: NA; clone_size: NA; cdr3_nt: TGTGCCAGCAGCGTAGGGGGGACGGGGAACACTGAAGCTTTCTTT; cdr3_aa: CASSVGGTGNTEAFF
v_call: TRBV5-5; cdr3_length: 18; j_call: TRBJ1-4; d_call: TRBD1; clone_size: NA; cdr3_nt: TGTGCCAGCAGCCAACTAGGGACAGGGGTGGCAACTAATGAAAAACTGTTTTTT; cdr3_aa: CASSQLGTGVATNEKLFF
v_call: TRBV6-6; cdr3_length: 14; j_call: TRBJ2-5; d_call: NA; clone_size: NA; cdr3_nt: TGTGCCAGCAGTCTCGACAGAAACCAAGAGACCCAGTACTTC; cdr3_aa: CASSLDRNQETQYF
v_call: TRBV4-3; cdr3_length: 14; j_call: TRBJ2-1; d_call: NA; clone_size: once; cdr3_nt: TGCGCCAGCAGCCGCAGAGGGGGAAACAATGAGCAGTTCTTC; cdr3_aa: CASSRRGGNNEQFF
v_call: TRBV6-5; cdr3_length: 13; j_call: TRBJ2-7; d_call: NA; clone_size: NA; cdr3_nt: TGTGCCAGCAGTTACGGAGACAGCTACGAGCAGTACTTC; cdr3_aa: CASSYGDSYEQYF
v_call: TRBV18; cdr3_length: 14; j_call: TRBJ2-5; d_call: NA; clone_size: once; cdr3_nt: TGTGCCAGCTCACCACGTTTTGTCCAAGAGACCCAGTACTTC; cdr3_aa: CASSPRFVQETQYF
v_call: TRBV5-4; cdr3_length: 14; j_call: TRBJ1-6; d_call: NA; clone_size: NA; cdr3_nt: TGTGCCAGCAGCTTGGGGGGGTTGGGTTCACCCCTCCACTTT; cdr3_aa: CASSLGGLGSPLHF
v_call: TRBV7-2; cdr3_length: 13; j_call: TRBJ2-7; d_call: NA; clone_size: NA; cdr3_nt: TGTGCCAGCAGCTTAGCGGAGACGTACGAGCAGTACTTC; cdr3_aa: CASSLAETYEQYF
v_call: TRBV14; cdr3_length: 15; j_call: TRBJ1-1; d_call: NA; clone_size: NA; cdr3_nt: TGTGCCAGCAGCCAAGTGGGTGGGGCGAACACTGAAGCTTTCTTT; cdr3_aa: CASSQVGGANTEAFF
v_call: TRBV19; cdr3_length: 14; j_call: TRBJ1-5; d_call: NA; clone_size: NA; cdr3_nt: TGTGCCAGTAGGGCGGTGGAAAGCAATCAGCCCCAGCATTTT; cdr3_aa: CASRAVESNQPQHF
v_call: TRBV19; cdr3_length: 14; j_call: TRBJ2-7; d_call: NA; clone_size: NA; cdr3_nt: TGTGCCAGTAGTCTGGAACAGGGACACTACGAGCAGTACTTC; cdr3_aa: CASSLEQGHYEQYF